This TCR beta chain is drawn from a study of response to subunit inactivated influenza vaccine. This clonotype was seen ten or more times. TCRdb ran MiXCR on the RT-PCR reads and lists one entry per CDR3 protein. The profile covers a few hundred thousand distinct CDR3 sequences, with more than 10% appearing a single time and approximately 8.4% taken by the ten largest. The CDR3 has 15 amino acids. Germline CDR1 and CDR2: LGHDT and YNNKEL (reference sequence). J gave up 8 bases and V 1 base, and 7 bases lay outside the gene matches. The rearrangement links TRBV3-1 to TRBJ1-1, with TRBD1 matching 10 bases. This sequence was found in a man over 45 who received an inactivated influenza vaccine. Material: non-naive T cells sorted from PBMCs, obtained 14 to 15 days before vaccination. The CDR3 bases are TGTGCCAGCAGCCAAGTACCGGGACAGGGGTCCGAAGCTTTCTTT. Translated: CASSQVPGQGSEAFF.